The next 17 T cell receptor beta chains were all read from a single sample in a study of T cells after yellow fever vaccination. Each CDR3 protein gets one entry after TCRdb re-called the 5' RACE reads with MiXCR. Here the sample spans around 300,000 distinct CDR3 sequences, over 3.5% being singletons. The sequencing used PBMCs, collected 5 days after the yellow fever booster vaccination. The receptors here all came from a man between 18 and 35 years old who received the YFV17D yellow fever vaccine.

This chain joins TRBV12-3 or TRBV12-4 and TRBJ1-1; 7 bases line up with TRBD1. The J segment lost 5 bases and the V segment lost 7 bases, leaving 7 bases of the junction unmatched. CDR3 length: 13 residues. CDR3 in amino acids: CASTTGAVTEAFF. CDR3 nucleotide sequence: TGTGCCAGCACTACAGGGGCGGTGACTGAAGCTTTCTTT.

This clonotype was observed a handful of times. The chain combines TRBV12-3 or TRBV12-4 with TRBJ2-6; D perhaps matches TRBD1 (6 bases). The CDR3 contains 15 residues. V dropped 3 bases and J dropped 4 bases, with 10 bases sitting between them. The CDR3 coding sequence is TGTGCCAGCAGTTTGCAGGGGTTCGGGGCCAACGTCCTGACTTTC. Its translation is CASSLQGFGANVLTF.

This clonotype was seen more than once but under ten times. The chain combines TRBV18 with TRBJ2-1, with TRBD2 identical over 15 bases. The CDR3 has 17 amino acids. The trim removed 4 bases at V and 6 bases at J, leaving 7 bases unmatched. Germline CDR1 KGHSH, CDR2 LQKENI. CDR3 DNA sequence: TGTGCCAGCTCACTCTCCGGGACTAGCGGGGGGCTCAATGAGCAGTTCTTC. It specifies CASSLSGTSGGLNEQFF.

In DNA, the CDR3 is TGTGCCAGCAGTACTGGACAGGCGACCTCACCCCTCCACTTT. Its protein product is CASSTGQATSPLHF. V gene TRBV12-3 or TRBV12-4 combines with J gene TRBJ1-6; 7 bases are a match to TRBD1. CDR3 length: 14 amino acids. V was pared by 5 bases and J by 10 bases, with 8 bases of the junction left unmatched.

This clonotype appeared many times. The rearrangement uses TRBV7-2 and TRBJ1-2, with D possibly being TRBD1 (5 bases). V lost 4 bases to trimming and J lost 0 bases, with 12 bases between them. Germline-derived CDR1 and CDR2 are SGHTA and FQGNSA. The CDR3 consists of 15 residues. CDR3 DNA sequence: TGTGCCAGCAGCTCTAGGGGAGTTACTAACTATGGCTACACCTTC. Translating it yields CASSSRGVTNYGYTF.

This clonotype was seen repeatedly, ten times or more. The genes are TRBV5-1 and TRBJ2-5; TRBD1 matches at 8 bases. The CDR3 contains 15 residues. The J segment lost 2 bases and the V segment lost 4 bases, leaving 7 bases of the junction unmatched. Germline V gene lookup returns CDR1 SGHRS and CDR2 YFSETQ. CDR3 nucleotides: TGCGCCAGCAGCCTCCTGACAGGGGAACAAGAGACCCAGTACTTC. This encodes CASSLLTGEQETQYF.

This clonotype was recorded at least ten times. This sequence joins TRBV14 and TRBJ2-7; D not certain. CDR1 and CDR2 (germline): SGHDN, FVKESK. Between the trimmed V and J ends, which lost 5 bases and 6 bases, there was a span of 14 bases. The CDR3 consists of 13 residues. The CDR3 nucleotides are TGTGCCAGCAGCTCAATCTGGTCGACCGAGCAGTACTTC. Its translation: CASSSIWSTEQYF.

In this sample, this clonotype turned up a few times. The J gene is TRBJ2-3, the V gene TRBV6-2 or TRBV6-3, with D uncertain. This CDR3 is built from 12 residues. From germline, CDR1 is MNHEY and CDR2 SVGEGT. Trimming took off 7 bases at V and 2 bases at J, with 7 bases between the two ends. CDR3 DNA: TGTGCCAGCACCGGCTACACAGATACGCAGTATTTT. It codes for CASTGYTDTQYF.

This clonotype was found a few times. The chain combines TRBV12-3 or TRBV12-4 with TRBJ2-5; D may be TRBD1 (6 bases). Deletions cut 2 bases from V and 4 bases from J, with 14 bases between. This CDR3 comprises 15 residues. CDR3 DNA sequence: TGTGCCAGCAGTTTACGGAACAGGGTTGGAGAGACCCAGTACTTC. Its protein is CASSLRNRVGETQYF.

This clonotype was seen many times. The chain recombines TRBV18 with TRBJ1-5; D is unclear. Germline CDR1 is KGHSH and CDR2 is LQKENI. This CDR3 is built from 15 residues. Trimming took 2 bases from V and 4 from J, leaving 12 bases between them. CDR3 sequence: CASSPSDGLNQPQHF. The CDR3 DNA is TGTGCCAGCTCACCATCGGACGGTTTGAATCAGCCCCAGCATTTT.

This clonotype was counted ten times or more. The rearrangement joins TRBV4-3 to TRBJ2-7; possible D gene TRBD1, 6 bases. The V end was cut by 0 bases, the J end by 0 bases, with 15 bases between. The germline V gene encodes CDR1 LGHNA and CDR2 YSLEER. The CDR3 is made up of 17 amino acids. The CDR3 bases are TGCGCCAGCAGCCAAGATAGGGGGAATGCAGGCTCCTACGAGCAGTACTTC. Translation gives CASSQDRGNAGSYEQYF.

The sample holds a few counts of this clonotype. This rearrangement joins TRBV14 to TRBJ2-2; 8 positions agree with TRBD1. J was trimmed by 6 bases and V by 2 bases; bases with no gene match: 5. The germline V gene has CDR1 SGHDN and CDR2 FVKESK. This CDR3 comprises 15 residues. The DNA of the CDR3 is TGTGCCAGCAGCCAACAGGGGGCTATAGCCGGGGAGCTGTTTTTT. The encoded protein is CASSQQGAIAGELFF.

This clonotype was found a few times. CDR3 loop: CSGRSTGDTQYF. CDR3 sequence (DNA): TGCAGCGGAAGATCGACGGGAGATACGCAGTATTTT. The V call is TRBV29-1, the J call TRBJ2-3; D gene ambiguous. Germline CDR1 and CDR2: SQVTM and ANQGSEA. The CDR3 totals 12 residues. V gave up 7 bases and J gave up 5 bases, with 13 bases separating them.

The chain joins TRBV7-9 to TRBJ1-1, with D hard to call. The germline V and J ends were trimmed by 5 bases and 0 bases, with 10 bases remaining between them. Looked up from germline, CDR1 is SEHNR and CDR2 is FQNEAQ (reference sequence). The CDR3 is 14 amino acids. CDR3: CASSLDLMNTEAFF. In DNA form, the CDR3 reads TGTGCCAGCAGCCTGGACCTTATGAACACTGAAGCTTTCTTT.

This clonotype was seen a few times. The chain employs TRBV4-2 and TRBJ1-4; D unclear. The CDR3 has 14 residues. Germline CDR1 reads LGHNA; CDR2 reads YNFKEQ. The V gene lost 4 bases and the J gene lost 5 bases, with 11 bases spanning the gap. The CDR3 bases are TGTGCCAGCAGCCCCCCGGACGGGAATGAAAAACTGTTTTTT. It is translated as CASSPPDGNEKLFF.

The chain has TRBV20-1 and TRBJ1-2; D unresolved. The ends were cut back, 3 bases at V and 4 bases at J, with 15 bases in the middle. The CDR3 has 14 residues. Germline CDR1 and CDR2: DFQATT and SNEGSKA (reference sequence). The CDR3 sequence: CSASEGQRTYGYTF. The DNA for the CDR3 is TGCAGTGCTAGCGAGGGTCAGAGAACCTATGGCTACACCTTC.

This clonotype came up many times. The chain has TRBV15 and TRBJ2-6; D remains unclear. The CDR3 length is 17 residues. CDR1 and CDR2 from the germline V gene are LNHNV and YYDKDF (reference sequence). V lost 0 bases and J 5 bases, leaving 14 bases between the germline ends. The CDR3: CATSRDRYGIRANVLTF. The CDR3, as DNA: TGTGCCACCAGCAGAGATCGATATGGGATCAGGGCCAACGTCCTGACTTTC.